A single sample is the source of the 21 T cell receptor beta chains below, sequenced in a study of shared clonotypes between healthy human individuals. Positively selected for CCR7, the CD45RO-negative cells used as naive CD8 cells excluded terminally differentiated effector memory CD45RA+ cells. Some clones are missing from TCRdb's copy, which holds only in-frame ones; the method was immunoSEQ multiplex PCR. Of about 2.2 million clones listed, about 93% are singletons. Material: naive CD8+ T cells from PBMCs. The receptor source for this set is a man in his late teens or twenties in good health. Some clones in this sample may be carry-over from other donors' samples.

This chain joins TRBV28 and TRBJ2-7; 9 bases match TRBD2. This CDR3 is 15 amino acids long. Germline loops: CDR1 MDHEN, CDR2 SYDVKM. Trimming removed 6 bases from V and 2 bases from J; junction bases left unmatched: 8. CDR3 bases: TGTGCCAGCAGCTCCCTAGCGGGGAACACCTACGAGCAGTACTTC. It translates to CASSSLAGNTYEQYF.

A note on this clone: The same CDR3 can be traced to other DNA sequences in this sample. In nucleotides, the CDR3 is TGTGCCAGCAGCTTGGGTGGCTCCTACAATGAGCAGTTCTTC. This encodes CASSLGGSYNEQFF. The chain joins TRBV5-8 to TRBJ2-1; D uncertain. The CDR3 covers 14 residues. The V end was cut by 0 bases, the J end by 0 bases, with 4 bases between. The germline CDR1 and CDR2 sequences are SGHTS and YDEGEE.

The rearrangement uses TRBV10-2 and TRBJ2-3, with 10 bases identical to TRBD2. The germline gives CDR1 WSHSY, CDR2 SAAADI. Losses at the gene ends were 2 bases for V and 0 bases for J; bases not matched to a gene: 8. The CDR3 loop spans 18 amino acids. In DNA, the CDR3 is TGCGCCAGCAGTGAGACGGCCGGGACTAGCGATAGCACAGATACGCAGTATTTT. The encoded protein is CASSETAGTSDSTDTQYF.

The chain employs TRBV12-5 and TRBJ1-2; D unclear. V lost 4 bases and J 0 bases, leaving 3 bases between the germline ends. Germline V gene lookup returns CDR1 LGHNT and CDR2 FRNRAP. The CDR3 sequence is 12 residues long. The CDR3 is CASGSSNYGYTF. The CDR3 region has the DNA TGTGCTAGTGGTTCCTCTAACTATGGCTACACCTTC. Based on the CDR3 plus reference TRBV12-5 and TRBJ1-2, the full variable domain is DARVTQTPRHKVTEMGQEVTMRCQPILGHNTVFWYRQTMMQGLELLAYFRNRAPLDDSGMPKDRFSAEMPDATLATLKIQPSEPRDSAVYFCASGSSNYGYTFGSGTRLTVV.

This sequence joins TRBV2 and TRBJ2-3; D is unclear. The germline CDR1 and CDR2 sequences are SNHLY and FYNNEI. The ends were cut back, 4 bases at V and 3 bases at J, with 14 bases in the middle. The CDR3 has 15 residues. This CDR3 is CASSGKHEETDTQYF. CDR3 sequence (DNA): TGTGCCAGCAGTGGGAAACACGAGGAAACAGATACGCAGTATTTT.

The V call is TRBV2, the J call TRBJ2-7; no reliable D call. Trimming removed 8 bases at V and 2 bases at J, with 13 bases between. CDR1 is SNHLY and CDR2 is FYNNEI in the germline V gene. The CDR3 covers 13 residues. The CDR3 spells CASSGPEAYEQYF. The CDR3 nucleotides read TGTGCCAGCTCGGGCCCAGAAGCCTACGAGCAGTACTTC.

The CDR3 bases are TGTGCCACCAGCACCCCTTCCGGGGACAAGTTCTTC. Its protein product is CATSTPSGDKFF. This chain uses TRBV15 with TRBJ2-1; the D gene is possibly TRBD1 (6 bases). Looked up from germline, CDR1 is LNHNV and CDR2 is YYDKDF (reference sequence). The V end lost 4 bases, the J end lost 14 bases, and 15 bases lay between the germline ends. This CDR3 spans 12 amino acids.

Here the CDR3 reads CASSQPGVVGETGELFF. The CDR3 nucleotides read TGCGCCAGCAGCCAACCTGGAGTAGTCGGGGAAACCGGGGAGCTGTTTTTT. The V gene is TRBV4-3, the J gene TRBJ2-2, with D possibly TRBD2 on 5 matching bases. Looked up from germline, CDR1 is LGHNA and CDR2 is YSLEER. This CDR3 comprises 17 residues. The V and J ends lost 2 bases and 5 bases respectively, with 18 bases between them.

The chain combines TRBV18 with TRBJ1-1; tentative D call: TRBD1 (6 bases). This CDR3 contains 17 residues. Trimming left V 0 bases short and J 3 bases short, with 17 bases between. Germline V gene data show CDR1 as KGHSH and CDR2 as LQKENI. The CDR3 sequence is CASSPPSREGEDTEAFF. CDR3 in DNA: TGTGCCAGCTCACCACCTTCGCGGGAGGGGGAGGACACTGAAGCTTTCTTT.

J is TRBJ1-5 and V is TRBV4-2; D not certain. Trimming stripped 4 bases from V and 4 bases from J, with 20 bases between. This CDR3 spans 17 amino acids. Looked up from germline, CDR1 is LGHNA and CDR2 is YNFKEQ. CDR3 bases: TGTGCCAGCAGCCCAGAGGATTGGCTGACAACGAATCAGCCCCAGCATTTT. Protein product: CASSPEDWLTTNQPQHF.

The chain carries TRBV7-2 and TRBJ2-1, with D possibly matching TRBD2 (6 bases). CDR1 and CDR2 from the germline V gene are SGHTA and FQGNSA. V was trimmed by 2 bases and J by 7 bases, leaving 18 bases between them. The CDR3 totals 16 residues. The CDR3 spells CASSLTRRASGNEQFF. The CDR3 DNA is TGTGCCAGCAGCTTAACGAGGAGGGCGAGTGGGAATGAGCAGTTCTTC.

CDR3 coding DNA: TGTGCCAGCAGCCACAGGGGTAGGGATCAGCCCCAGCATTTT. It codes for CASSHRGRDQPQHF. The chain combines TRBV11-2 with TRBJ1-5, with 7 bases that match TRBD1. The CDR3 contains 14 residues. Trimming took 5 bases from V and 5 from J; bases not matched to a gene: 6. Germline V gene lookup returns CDR1 SGHAT and CDR2 FQNNGV.

Remarks on this clone: Other DNA variants within this sample encode the same CDR3. The CDR3 DNA is TGTGCCAGCAGCTTGGTTGGGGGCAATCAGCCCCAGCATTTT. Translation: CASSLVGGNQPQHF. The rearrangement links TRBV5-6 to TRBJ1-5; D uncertain. Trimming took off 0 bases at V and 2 bases at J, with 6 bases between the two ends. This CDR3 is built from 14 residues. Germline CDR1 is SGHDT and CDR2 is YYEEEE. The full variable domain, its missing parts supplied by reference TRBV5-6 and TRBJ1-5, is DAGVTQSPTHLIKTRGQQVTLRCSPKSGHDTVSWYQQALGQGPQFIFQYYEEEERQRGNFPDRFSGHQFPNYSSELNVNALLLGDSALYLCASSLVGGNQPQHFGDGTRLSIL.

V usage is TRBV19 and J usage is TRBJ2-3, with D hard to call. Germline-derived CDR1 and CDR2 are LNHDA and SQIVND (reference sequence). Trimming removed 3 bases at V and 5 bases at J, with 15 bases between. CDR3 length: 15 amino acids. The CDR3 sequence: CASSMERREVDTQYF. DNA for the CDR3: TGTGCCAGTAGTATGGAGCGCCGAGAAGTAGATACGCAGTATTTT.

With regard to this clone: This may come from a read error, since a much larger clone is one base off. V gene TRBV4-2 combines with J gene TRBJ2-2; no clear D. The V gene's germline CDR1 is LGHNA and CDR2 YNFKEQ. This CDR3 region has 12 residues. Trimming took off 4 bases at V and 2 bases at J, with 2 bases between the two ends. CDR3 sequence: CASSLNTGELFF. Written as DNA, the CDR3 is TGTGCCAGCAGCCTAAACACCGGGGAGCTGTTTTTT.

This clone was counted a single time. The rearrangement joins TRBV5-1 to TRBJ2-7; D unresolved. This CDR3 has 15 amino acids. V was shortened by 4 bases and J by 2 bases, with 16 bases between the two germline ends. The germline V gene has CDR1 SGHRS and CDR2 YFSETQ. In DNA, the CDR3 is TGCGCCAGCAGCCCAGGACGGATGCAGGCCTACGAGCAGTACTTC. Protein product: CASSPGRMQAYEQYF.

This chain uses TRBV15 with TRBJ2-7; 11 bases match TRBD2. Germline loops: CDR1 LNHNV, CDR2 YYDKDF (reference sequence). The CDR3 length is 16 residues. The trim removed 4 bases at V and 2 bases at J, leaving 7 bases unmatched. The CDR3 loop is CATSTIAGGPPYEQYF. CDR3 nucleotide sequence: TGTGCCACCAGCACCATAGCGGGAGGGCCCCCCTACGAGCAGTACTTC.

This chain joins TRBV5-3 and TRBJ1-5; weak D call: TRBD1 (5 bases). TRBV5-3 is an ORF; its function is uncertain. The CDR3 covers 13 residues. Trimming stripped 0 bases from V and 8 bases from J, with 9 bases between. The chain's CDR3 is CARSLGPREPQHF. CDR3 coding DNA: TGTGCCAGAAGCTTGGGTCCCAGGGAGCCCCAGCATTTT.

The J gene is TRBJ2-1, the V gene TRBV5-1; D possibly corresponds to TRBD2 (5 bases). Trimming cost V 6 bases and J 10 bases, with 14 bases left between them. The CDR3 has 12 amino acids. CDR1 is SGHRS, CDR2 YFSETQ, per germline. The CDR3 loop reads CASTGLSAEQFF. The CDR3 nucleotides read TGCGCCAGCACTGGACTCTCCGCCGAGCAGTTCTTC.

The chain employs TRBV5-8 and TRBJ2-1; D gene ambiguous. Trimming shortened V by 3 bases and J by 6 bases, and 10 bases separated the two germline ends. Germline V lookup: CDR1 SGHTS, CDR2 YDEGEE. The CDR3 sequence is 13 residues long. The CDR3 DNA sequence: TGTGCCAGCAGCTCTCATTTCGCCAATGAGCAGTTCTTC. The encoded protein is CASSSHFANEQFF.

This clone came up once. The chain is built from TRBV6-6 and TRBJ1-1, with 7 bases that match TRBD1. Germline V gives CDR1 MNHNY, CDR2 SVGAGI (reference sequence). This CDR3 is 16 amino acids long. The V gene end was trimmed by 2 bases and the J gene end by 0 bases; junction bases not matched to a gene: 6. The CDR3, as DNA: TGTGCCAGCAGTTACGGACAGGCTGAGATGAACACTGAAGCTTTCTTT. Translation gives CASSYGQAEMNTEAFF.